This T cell receptor (beta chain) stems from a study of cytomegalovirus exposure and HLA in healthy donors. CDR1 SGHVS and CDR2 FQNEAQ come from the germline V gene. This CDR3 is 11 amino acids long. 13 Jbeta primers and 60 Vbeta primers were used for the PCR. Profiled with immunoSEQ multiplex PCR; TCRdb holds only in-frame clones, not every one. The sample carries roughly 120,000 clones, approximately 78% recorded once. Sequenced input: PBMCs. V gene TRBV7-8 combines with J gene TRBJ2-5; D is uncertain. The J call may be mistaken, given a closer DNA end match to TRBJ2-7. The clonotype originates from a man in his forties in good health and CMV-seronegative. The CDR3 DNA reads as TGTGCCAGCAGCTTATCGTACGAGCAGTACTTC. Its protein is CASSLSYEQYF.